The 17 T cell receptor beta chains listed next were all sequenced from one sample in a study of lymphopenia after photon versus proton radiotherapy. The method was immunoSEQ multiplex PCR; TCRdb's version includes in-frame clones alone and lacks a portion of them. Altogether roughly 53,000 clones are present, over 70% being singletons, with the ten largest covering less than 35%. The sample here was peripheral blood, taken from a patient treated with photon-based radiotherapy. The receptors were sampled from a man between 45 and 60 years old with gastric cancer.

The chain employs TRBV15 and TRBJ1-3, with D possibly matching TRBD1 (5 bases). Deletions cut 1 base from V and 1 base from J, with 11 bases between. Germline V gene lookup returns CDR1 LNHNV and CDR2 YYDKDF (reference sequence). This CDR3 contains 16 residues. This chain's CDR3 is CATSRGQGLSGNTIYF. CDR3 in DNA: TGTGCCACCAGCAGAGGCCAGGGACTGTCTGGAAACACCATATATTTT.

This clone has just a few counts. The rearrangement links TRBV10-2 to TRBJ2-1; a possible D gene is TRBD1 (6 bases). The germline V and J ends were trimmed by 4 bases and 4 bases, with 11 bases remaining between them. CDR1 is WSHSY and CDR2 is SAAADI in the germline V gene. CDR3 length: 14 residues. The CDR3 coding sequence is TGCGCCAGCAGTGCAGGGGAAGGATACAATGAGCAGTTCTTC. Protein product: CASSAGEGYNEQFF.

The genes are TRBV6-6 and TRBJ2-7; TRBD1 is a possible D gene (6 bases). The germline CDR1 and CDR2 sequences are MNHNY and SVGAGI (reference sequence). The CDR3 runs to 13 residues. The V end lost 6 bases, the J end lost 5 bases, and 14 bases lay between the germline ends. CDR3 coding DNA: TGTGCCAGCAGGGACAGTCGCCTGAACGAGCAGTACTTC. This sequence encodes CASRDSRLNEQYF.

V and J are TRBV18 and TRBJ1-1; TRBD1 matches 7 bases. Germline trimming cut 3 bases from V and 3 bases from J; bases unmatched to any gene: 1. There are 13 residues in the CDR3. In germline, CDR1 is KGHSH, CDR2 LQKENI. CDR3 sequence: CASSPRGDTEAFF. CDR3 DNA: TGTGCCAGCTCACCCAGGGGGGACACTGAAGCTTTCTTT.

The chain joins TRBV2 to TRBJ2-3; D is possibly TRBD1 or TRBD2 (5 bases each). Germline CDR1 reads SNHLY; CDR2 reads FYNNEI. The length of the CDR3 is 14 residues. The ends were cut back, 7 bases at V and 5 bases at J, with 16 bases in the middle. The CDR3 DNA reads as TGTGCCAGCAATTGGGACCGAGGGGTAGATACGCAGTATTTT. It is translated as CASNWDRGVDTQYF.

V is TRBV19 and J is TRBJ2-3; tentatively, D is TRBD2 (6 bases). Trimming cost V 3 bases and J 2 bases, with 12 bases left between them. CDR1 LNHDA and CDR2 SQIVND come from the germline V gene (reference sequence). The CDR3 covers 15 residues. The CDR3 region is CASSMSWGDTDTQYF. In DNA, the CDR3 is TGTGCCAGTAGTATGAGCTGGGGGGACACAGATACGCAGTATTTT. The complete variable domain, with remaining parts taken from reference TRBV19 and TRBJ2-3, reads DGGITQSPKYLFRKEGQNVTLSCEQNLNHDAMYWYRQDPGQGLRLIYYSQIVNDFQKGDIAEGYSVSREKKESFPLTVTSAQKNPTAFYLCASSMSWGDTDTQYFGPGTRLTVL.

This clone qualifies as medium-sized. The rearrangement uses TRBV5-1 and TRBJ2-2; possible D gene TRBD1, 6 bases. The germline V gene has CDR1 SGHRS and CDR2 YFSETQ. The length of the CDR3 is 16 residues. V lost 4 bases to trimming and J lost 5 bases, with 18 bases between them. CDR3 DNA: TGCGCCAGCAGCCCCGAAGTGACAGGATCTACCGGGGAGCTGTTTTTT. This codes for CASSPEVTGSTGELFF.

The chain is built from TRBV27 and TRBJ2-1; D possibly uses TRBD1 or TRBD2 (5 bases each). Germline-derived CDR1 and CDR2 are MNHEY and SMNVEV (reference sequence). There are 12 residues in the CDR3. The ends were cut back, 5 bases at V and 9 bases at J, with 11 bases in the middle. The CDR3 bases are TGTGCCAGCAGTACGCCAGGGAGTGAGCAGTTCTTC. Amino acid sequence: CASSTPGSEQFF.

The chain joins TRBV5-1 to TRBJ2-7; TRBD2 aligns across 12 bases. Germline loops: CDR1 SGHRS, CDR2 YFSETQ. Losses at the gene ends were 0 bases for V and 0 bases for J; bases not matched to a gene: 10. The CDR3 covers 19 residues. CDR3 in amino acids: CASSLGLGLAGISSYEQYF. The CDR3 coding sequence is TGCGCCAGCAGCTTGGGGCTGGGACTAGCGGGCATCAGCTCCTACGAGCAGTACTTC. The variable domain in full, completed from reference TRBV5-1 and TRBJ2-7, reads KAGVTQTPRYLIKTRGQQVTLSCSPISGHRSVSWYQQTPGQGLQFLFEYFSETQRNKGNFPGRFSGRQFSNSRSEMNVSTLELGDSALYLCASSLGLGLAGISSYEQYFGPGTRLTVT.

The CDR3 sequence: CASSLPPAAGGPGNEQFF. In DNA, the CDR3 is TGTGCCAGCAGCTTACCACCAGCTGCGGGAGGGCCGGGGAATGAGCAGTTCTTC. The gene calls are TRBV7-8 and TRBJ2-1; 9 bases are shared with TRBD2. The CDR3 runs 18 residues. CDR1 and CDR2 from the germline V gene are SGHVS and FQNEAQ. Trimming removed 2 bases from V and 7 bases from J; junction bases left unmatched: 15.

The V call is TRBV4-1, the J call TRBJ2-1; 15 bases match TRBD2. CDR3 length: 18 residues. V was pared by 1 base and J by 7 bases, with 8 bases of the junction left unmatched. Germline CDR1 and CDR2: MGHRA and YSYEKL. For the CDR3, the DNA is TGCGCCAGCAGCCAAGGAGGACTAGCGGGAGGGGGACGGAATGAGCAGTTCTTC. This codes for CASSQGGLAGGGRNEQFF.

The chain couples TRBV5-1 to TRBJ1-5; D is possibly TRBD1 (5 bases). CDR1 is SGHRS and CDR2 is YFSETQ in the germline V gene. Between the trimmed V and J ends, which lost 7 bases and 0 bases, there was a span of 17 bases. CDR3 size: 16 residues. CDR3 sequence (DNA): TGCGCCAGCCGCCGGGACGGCCTCAATAGCAATCAGCCCCAGCATTTT. It yields the protein CASRRDGLNSNQPQHF.

In the case of this clone: One end of the junction does not line up with germline, which may come from a read error. J is TRBJ2-1 and V is TRBV11-2; 9 bases agree with TRBD2. This CDR3 comprises 15 residues. Germline CDR1 reads SGHAT; CDR2 reads FQNNGV. The chain's CDR3 is CASNVQLAGYSEQFF. The CDR3 DNA sequence: TGTGCCAGCAACGTGCAACTAGCGGGTTACAGTGAGCAGTTCTTC.

This clone has a single count. The chain joins TRBV7-9 to TRBJ2-1; D unresolved. V was clipped by 2 bases and J by 4 bases, with 6 bases between them. The CDR3 has 13 residues. The germline V gene has CDR1 SEHNR and CDR2 FQNEAQ (reference sequence). The CDR3 loop reads CASSLPTYNEQFF. The DNA for the CDR3 is TGTGCCAGCAGCTTACCCACTTACAATGAGCAGTTCTTC.

V gene TRBV6-5 combines with J gene TRBJ2-2; TRBD1 matches 9 bases. The length of the CDR3 is 15 residues. The junction had 7 bases not matched to a gene; V was cut back by 4 bases and J by 7 bases. Germline-derived CDR1 and CDR2 are MNHEY and SVGAGI. CDR3 sequence: CASSSRDRDSGELFF. Here the CDR3 DNA reads TGTGCCAGCAGTTCCCGGGACAGGGACAGCGGGGAGCTGTTTTTT.

This clone was seen a single time. The V and J genes are TRBV2 and TRBJ2-1; 8 bases match TRBD2. The germline V gene encodes CDR1 SNHLY and CDR2 FYNNEI. The V segment lost 6 bases and the J segment 2 bases; nucleotides outside the gene matches: 3. The CDR3 runs 14 residues. CDR3 sequence: CASRSAGAYNEQFF. Here the CDR3 DNA reads TGTGCCAGCAGGTCAGCGGGAGCCTACAATGAGCAGTTCTTC.

Note on this clone: The same CDR3 also results from other DNA sequences found in this sample. The rearrangement links TRBV5-6 to TRBJ2-7; tentatively, D is TRBD1 or TRBD2 (5 bases each). Germline V gene sequence: CDR1 SGHDT, CDR2 YYEEEE. Trimming took off 0 bases at V and 0 bases at J, with 7 bases between the two ends. This CDR3 has 14 amino acids. The chain's CDR3 is CASSLGGDSYEQYF. CDR3 nucleotides: TGTGCCAGCAGCTTGGGAGGGGACTCCTACGAGCAGTACTTC.